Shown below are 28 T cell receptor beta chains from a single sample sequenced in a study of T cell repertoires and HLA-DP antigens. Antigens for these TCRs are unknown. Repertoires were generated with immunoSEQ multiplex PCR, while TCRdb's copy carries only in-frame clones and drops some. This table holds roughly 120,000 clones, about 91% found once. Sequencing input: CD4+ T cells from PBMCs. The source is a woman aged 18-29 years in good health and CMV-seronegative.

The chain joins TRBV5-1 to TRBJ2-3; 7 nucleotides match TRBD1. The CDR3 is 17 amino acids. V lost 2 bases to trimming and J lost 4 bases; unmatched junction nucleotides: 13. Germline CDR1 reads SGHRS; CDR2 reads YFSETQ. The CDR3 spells CASSFNFQQGFSDTQYF. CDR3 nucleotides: TGCGCCAGCAGCTTTAATTTTCAACAGGGGTTTTCAGATACGCAGTATTTT.

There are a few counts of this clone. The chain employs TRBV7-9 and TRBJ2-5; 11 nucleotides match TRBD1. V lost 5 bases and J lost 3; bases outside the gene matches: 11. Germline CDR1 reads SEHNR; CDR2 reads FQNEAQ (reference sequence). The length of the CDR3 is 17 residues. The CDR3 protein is CASSQTGTGGTKETQYF. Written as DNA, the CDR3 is TGTGCCAGCAGCCAAACCGGGACAGGGGGAACCAAAGAGACCCAGTACTTC.

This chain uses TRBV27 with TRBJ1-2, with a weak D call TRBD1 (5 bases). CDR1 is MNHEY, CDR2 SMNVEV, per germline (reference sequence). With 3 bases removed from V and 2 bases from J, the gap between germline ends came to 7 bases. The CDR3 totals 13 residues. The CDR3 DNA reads TGTGCCAGCAGTTTTAGACAGAACTATGGCTACACCTTC. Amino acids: CASSFRQNYGYTF.

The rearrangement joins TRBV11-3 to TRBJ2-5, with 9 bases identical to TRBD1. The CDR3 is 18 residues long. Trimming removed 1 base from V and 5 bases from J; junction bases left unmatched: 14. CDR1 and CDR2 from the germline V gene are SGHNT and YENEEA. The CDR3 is CASSLGAGTGSNKETQYF. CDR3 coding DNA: TGTGCCAGCAGCTTAGGAGCGGGGACAGGGTCTAACAAGGAGACCCAGTACTTC.

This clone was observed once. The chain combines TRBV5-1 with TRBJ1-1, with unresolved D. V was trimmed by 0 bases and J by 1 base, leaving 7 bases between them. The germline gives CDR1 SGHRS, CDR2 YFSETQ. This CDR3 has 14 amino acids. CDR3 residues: CASSLEERNTEAFF. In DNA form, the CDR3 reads TGCGCCAGCAGCTTGGAAGAGAGGAACACTGAAGCTTTCTTT.

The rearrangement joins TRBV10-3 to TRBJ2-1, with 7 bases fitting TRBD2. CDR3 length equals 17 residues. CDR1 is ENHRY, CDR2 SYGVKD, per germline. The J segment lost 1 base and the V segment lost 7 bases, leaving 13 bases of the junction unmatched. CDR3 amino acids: CAIMGVEAGISYNEQFF. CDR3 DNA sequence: TGTGCCATCATGGGGGTGGAAGCGGGGATTTCCTACAATGAGCAGTTCTTC.

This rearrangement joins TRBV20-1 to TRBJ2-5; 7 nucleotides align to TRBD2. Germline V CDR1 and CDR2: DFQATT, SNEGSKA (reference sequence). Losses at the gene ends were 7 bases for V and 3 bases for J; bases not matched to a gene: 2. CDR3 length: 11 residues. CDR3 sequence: CSGGGKETQYF. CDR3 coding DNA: TGCAGTGGGGGGGGGAAAGAGACCCAGTACTTC.

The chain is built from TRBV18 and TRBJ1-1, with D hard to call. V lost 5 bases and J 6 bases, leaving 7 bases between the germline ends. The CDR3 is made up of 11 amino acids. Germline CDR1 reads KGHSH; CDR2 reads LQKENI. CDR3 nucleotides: TGTGCCAGCTCAAACTTGGCTGAAGCTTTCTTT. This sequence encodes CASSNLAEAFF.

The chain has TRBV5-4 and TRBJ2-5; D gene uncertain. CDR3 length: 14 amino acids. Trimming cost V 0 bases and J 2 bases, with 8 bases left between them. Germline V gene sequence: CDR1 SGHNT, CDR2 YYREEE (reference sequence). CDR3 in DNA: TGTGCCAGCAGCTTGGTCCAGGAACAAGAGACCCAGTACTTC. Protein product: CASSLVQEQETQYF.

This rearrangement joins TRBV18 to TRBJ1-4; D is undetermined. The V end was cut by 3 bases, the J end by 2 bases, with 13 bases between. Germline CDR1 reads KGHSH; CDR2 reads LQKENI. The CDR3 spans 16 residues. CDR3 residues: CASSPVPFATNEKLFF. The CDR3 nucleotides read TGTGCCAGCTCACCGGTACCCTTCGCGACTAATGAAAAACTGTTTTTT.

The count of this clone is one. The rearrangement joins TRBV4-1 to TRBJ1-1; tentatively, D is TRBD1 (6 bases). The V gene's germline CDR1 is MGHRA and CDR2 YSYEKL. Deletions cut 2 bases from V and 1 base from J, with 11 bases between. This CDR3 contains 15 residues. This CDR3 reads CASSQPGTPNTEAFF. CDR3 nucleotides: TGCGCCAGCAGCCAACCCGGGACACCGAACACTGAAGCTTTCTTT.

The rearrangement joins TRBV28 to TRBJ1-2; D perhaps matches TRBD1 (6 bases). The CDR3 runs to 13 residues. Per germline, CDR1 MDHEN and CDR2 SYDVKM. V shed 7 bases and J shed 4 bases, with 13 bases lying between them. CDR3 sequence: CASIQGGGYGYTF. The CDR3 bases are TGTGCCAGCATTCAAGGGGGTGGCTATGGCTACACCTTC.

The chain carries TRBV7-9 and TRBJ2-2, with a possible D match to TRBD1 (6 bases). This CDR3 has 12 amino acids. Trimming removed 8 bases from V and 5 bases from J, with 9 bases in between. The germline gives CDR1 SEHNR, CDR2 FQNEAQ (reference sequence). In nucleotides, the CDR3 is TGTGCCAGCGTCGACAGGACCGGGGAGCTGTTTTTT. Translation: CASVDRTGELFF.

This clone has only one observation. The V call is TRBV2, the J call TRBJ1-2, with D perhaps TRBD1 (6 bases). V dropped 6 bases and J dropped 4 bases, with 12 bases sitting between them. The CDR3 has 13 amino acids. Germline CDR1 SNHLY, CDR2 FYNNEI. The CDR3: CASREQGSYGYTF. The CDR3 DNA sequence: TGTGCCAGCAGGGAACAGGGTAGCTATGGCTACACCTTC.

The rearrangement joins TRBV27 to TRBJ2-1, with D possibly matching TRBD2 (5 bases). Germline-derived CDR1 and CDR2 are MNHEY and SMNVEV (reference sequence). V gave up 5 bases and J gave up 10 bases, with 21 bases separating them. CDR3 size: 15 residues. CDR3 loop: CASSKSGGFGGEQFF. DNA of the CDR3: TGTGCCAGCAGTAAGTCTGGCGGTTTTGGCGGGGAGCAGTTCTTC.

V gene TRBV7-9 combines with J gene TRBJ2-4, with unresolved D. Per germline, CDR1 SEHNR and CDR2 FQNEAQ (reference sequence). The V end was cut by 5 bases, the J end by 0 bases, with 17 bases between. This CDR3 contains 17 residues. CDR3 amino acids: CASSPIPTALAKNIQYF. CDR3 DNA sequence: TGTGCCAGCAGCCCCATCCCGACCGCCTTAGCCAAAAACATTCAGTACTTC.

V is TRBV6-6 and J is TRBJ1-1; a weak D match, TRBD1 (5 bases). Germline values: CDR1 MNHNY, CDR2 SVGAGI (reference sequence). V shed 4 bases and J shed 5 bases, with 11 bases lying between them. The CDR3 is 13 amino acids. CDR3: CASSWGGNTEAFF. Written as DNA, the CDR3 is TGTGCCAGCAGTTGGGGGGGGAATACTGAAGCTTTCTTT.

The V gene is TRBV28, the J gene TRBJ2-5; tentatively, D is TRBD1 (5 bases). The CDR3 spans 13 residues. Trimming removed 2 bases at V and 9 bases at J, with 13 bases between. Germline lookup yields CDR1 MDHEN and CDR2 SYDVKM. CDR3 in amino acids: CASSLGAGRAQYF. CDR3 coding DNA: TGTGCCAGCAGTTTAGGGGCAGGCAGGGCCCAGTACTTC.

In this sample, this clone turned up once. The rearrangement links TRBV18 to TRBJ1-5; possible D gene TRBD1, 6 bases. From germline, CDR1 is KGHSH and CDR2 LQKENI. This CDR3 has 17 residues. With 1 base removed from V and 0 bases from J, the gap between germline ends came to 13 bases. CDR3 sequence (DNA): TGTGCCAGCTCACCACAAGACAGGAAACTTAGCAATCAGCCCCAGCATTTT. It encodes CASSPQDRKLSNQPQHF. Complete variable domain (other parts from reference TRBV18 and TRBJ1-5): NAGVMQNPRHLVRRRGQEARLRCSPMKGHSHVYWYRQLPEEGLKFMVYLQKENIIDESGMPKERFSAEFPKEGPSILRIQQVVRGDSAAYFCASSPQDRKLSNQPQHFGDGTRLSIL.

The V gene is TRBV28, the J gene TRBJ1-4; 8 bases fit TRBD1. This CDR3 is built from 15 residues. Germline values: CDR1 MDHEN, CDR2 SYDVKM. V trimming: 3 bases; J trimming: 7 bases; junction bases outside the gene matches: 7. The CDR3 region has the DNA TGTGCCAGCAGTTTCTCGGGACAGGAAAGTGAAAAACTGTTTTTT. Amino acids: CASSFSGQESEKLFF. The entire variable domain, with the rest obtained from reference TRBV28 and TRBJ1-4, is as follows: DVKVTQSSRYLVKRTGEKVFLECVQDMDHENMFWYRQDPGLGLRLIYFSYDVKMKEKGDIPEGYSVSREKKERFSLILESASTNQTSMYLCASSFSGQESEKLFFGSGTQLSVL.

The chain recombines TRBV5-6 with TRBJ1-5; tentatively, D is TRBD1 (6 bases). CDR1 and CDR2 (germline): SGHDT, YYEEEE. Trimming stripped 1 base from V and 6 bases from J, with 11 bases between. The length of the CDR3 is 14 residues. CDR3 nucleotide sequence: TGTGCCAGCAGCTTGCTCGGGGGCCGTCAGCCCCAGCATTTT. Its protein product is CASSLLGGRQPQHF. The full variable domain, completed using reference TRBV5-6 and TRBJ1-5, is DAGVTQSPTHLIKTRGQQVTLRCSPKSGHDTVSWYQQALGQGPQFIFQYYEEEERQRGNFPDRFSGHQFPNYSSELNVNALLLGDSALYLCASSLLGGRQPQHFGDGTRLSIL.

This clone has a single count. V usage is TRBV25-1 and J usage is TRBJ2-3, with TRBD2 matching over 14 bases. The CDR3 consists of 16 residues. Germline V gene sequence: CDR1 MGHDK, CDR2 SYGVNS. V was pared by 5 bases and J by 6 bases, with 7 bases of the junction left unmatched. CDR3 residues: CASSPGTSGGLDTQYF. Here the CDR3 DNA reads TGTGCCAGCAGTCCTGGGACTAGCGGGGGCCTTGATACGCAGTATTTT. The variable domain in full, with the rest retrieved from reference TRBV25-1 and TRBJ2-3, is EADIYQTPRYLVIGTGKKITLECSQTMGHDKMYWYQQDPGMELHLIHYSYGVNSTEKGDLSSESTVSRIRTEHFPLTLESARPSHTSQYLCASSPGTSGGLDTQYFGPGTRLTVL.

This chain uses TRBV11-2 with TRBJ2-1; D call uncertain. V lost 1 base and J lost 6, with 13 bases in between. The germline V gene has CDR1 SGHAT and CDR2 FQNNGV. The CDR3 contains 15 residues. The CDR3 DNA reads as TGTGCCAGCAGCTTAGTTCGCGACATAGGCAATGAGCAGTTCTTC. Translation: CASSLVRDIGNEQFF.

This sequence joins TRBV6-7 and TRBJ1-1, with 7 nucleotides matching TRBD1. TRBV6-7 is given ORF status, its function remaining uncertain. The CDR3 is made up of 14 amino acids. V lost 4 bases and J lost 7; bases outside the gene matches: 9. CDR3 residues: CASSSRQGGFEAFF. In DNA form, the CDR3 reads TGTGCCAGCAGTTCGCGACAGGGCGGATTTGAAGCTTTCTTT.

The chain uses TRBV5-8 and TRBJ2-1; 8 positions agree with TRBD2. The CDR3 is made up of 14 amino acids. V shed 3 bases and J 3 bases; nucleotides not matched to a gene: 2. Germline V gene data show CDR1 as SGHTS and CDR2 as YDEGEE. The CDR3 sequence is CASSSGLGYNEQFF. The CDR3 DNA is TGTGCCAGCAGCTCGGGACTAGGCTACAATGAGCAGTTCTTC. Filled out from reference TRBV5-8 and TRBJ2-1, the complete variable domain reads EAGVTQSPTHLIKTRGQQATLRCSPISGHTSVYWYQQALGLGLQFLLWYDEGEERNRGNFPPRFSGRQFPNYSSELNVNALELEDSALYLCASSSGLGYNEQFFGPGTRLTVL.

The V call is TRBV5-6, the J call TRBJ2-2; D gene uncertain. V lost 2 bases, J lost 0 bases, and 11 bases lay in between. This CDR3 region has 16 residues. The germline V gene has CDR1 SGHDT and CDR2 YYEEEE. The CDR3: CASSLDGLPNTGELFF. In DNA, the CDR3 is TGTGCCAGCAGCTTAGATGGGCTACCGAACACCGGGGAGCTGTTTTTT.

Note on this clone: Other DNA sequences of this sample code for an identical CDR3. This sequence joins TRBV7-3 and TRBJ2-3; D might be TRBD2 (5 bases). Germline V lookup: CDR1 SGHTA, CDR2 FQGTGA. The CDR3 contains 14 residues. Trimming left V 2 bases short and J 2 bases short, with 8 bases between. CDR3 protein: CASSLGRATDTQYF. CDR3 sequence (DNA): TGTGCCAGCAGCTTAGGGAGAGCCACAGATACGCAGTATTTT.

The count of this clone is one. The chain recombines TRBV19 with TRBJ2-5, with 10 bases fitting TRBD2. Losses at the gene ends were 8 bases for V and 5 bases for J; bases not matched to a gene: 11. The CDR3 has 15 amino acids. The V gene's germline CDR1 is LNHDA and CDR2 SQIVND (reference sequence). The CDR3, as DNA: TGTGCCAGTTCCCCCAACAGCGGGGGGGTGGAGACCCAGTACTTC. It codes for CASSPNSGGVETQYF.